A single sample is the source of the 11 T cell receptor beta chains below, sequenced in a study of OX40 agonist ivuxolimab in advanced cancers. The method behind the library was the immunoSEQ multiplex PCR assay. Imported from immuneACCESS, the table was reduced by TCRdb to in-frame sequences with V and J called. These copies leave out some clones; in studies compared against another copy, an unresolved V gene accounts for under half, and the cause of the remainder is not known. The sample profile shows some 14,000 clones; 77% of them were found once. Less than 35% of the sample is in the top ten clones. The sequences come from CD4+ or CD8+ T cells sorted from blood, collected in a trial of the OX40 agonist ivuxolimab. These receptors all come from an adult with an advanced solid tumor such as melanoma, head and neck, liver or kidney cancer.

J is TRBJ2-5 and V is TRBV19; 9 bases align to TRBD1. The CDR3 extends over 15 amino acids. The J segment lost 5 bases and the V segment lost 5 bases, leaving 9 bases of the junction unmatched. The germline CDR1 and CDR2 sequences are LNHDA and SQIVND (reference sequence). In nucleotides, the CDR3 is TGTGCCAGTAGTGAAATAACAGGGGGCGTCGAGACCCAGTACTTC. Protein: CASSEITGGVETQYF.

This chain joins TRBV5-4 and TRBJ1-2; 10 nucleotides align to TRBD1. Trimming cost V 0 bases and J 8 bases; bases outside gene matches: 10. Germline CDR1 reads SGHNT; CDR2 reads YYREEE (reference sequence). This CDR3 region has 16 residues. The CDR3 DNA follows: TGTGCCAGCAGCTTGGAGGGGGACAGGGGACGCCTAGGCTACACCTTC. Translated: CASSLEGDRGRLGYTF.

J is TRBJ2-5 and V is TRBV29-1; 7 nucleotides match TRBD1. The V segment lost 6 bases and the J segment 5 bases; nucleotides outside the gene matches: 9. Germline V gene data show CDR1 as SQVTM and CDR2 as ANQGSEA. CDR3 length: 13 residues. CDR3 region: CSVADRFWETQYF. CDR3 sequence (DNA): TGCAGCGTGGCGGACAGGTTTTGGGAGACCCAGTACTTC.

The gene calls are TRBV28 and TRBJ2-3; D not resolved. The V end lost 2 bases, the J end lost 1 base, and 4 bases lay between the germline ends. CDR1 and CDR2 (germline): MDHEN, SYDVKM. This CDR3 spans 13 amino acids. CDR3 nucleotide sequence: TGTGCCAGCAGTTTAGGGGGCACAGATACGCAGTATTTT. Translated, it gives CASSLGGTDTQYF.

This clone came up a few times. The rearrangement links TRBV25-1 to TRBJ2-3; D uncertain. V gave up 0 bases and J gave up 5 bases, with 6 bases separating them. There are 13 residues in the CDR3. Germline V gene sequence: CDR1 MGHDK, CDR2 SYGVNS. The CDR3 spells CASSEYLRDTQYF. In DNA, the CDR3 is TGTGCCAGCAGTGAATATCTAAGAGATACGCAGTATTTT. The whole variable domain, filled in from reference TRBV25-1 and TRBJ2-3, reads EADIYQTPRYLVIGTGKKITLECSQTMGHDKMYWYQQDPGMELHLIHYSYGVNSTEKGDLSSESTVSRIRTEHFPLTLESARPSHTSQYLCASSEYLRDTQYFGPGTRLTVL.

The chain carries TRBV7-2 and TRBJ2-1, with 8 bases aligning to TRBD2. Germline V lookup: CDR1 SGHTA, CDR2 FQGNSA. V gave up 5 bases and J gave up 6 bases; unmatched junction bases: 9. The CDR3 is made up of 15 amino acids. For the CDR3, the DNA is TGTGCCAGCAGCCCGACTCTCCGGGAGGGCAATGAGCAGTTCTTC. Its protein product is CASSPTLREGNEQFF.

V gene TRBV4-2 combines with J gene TRBJ1-4; D unclear. Germline loops: CDR1 LGHNA, CDR2 YNFKEQ. V was shortened by 0 bases and J by 8 bases, with 13 bases between the two germline ends. This CDR3 is built from 15 residues. This CDR3 reads CASSQESGYGEKLFF. The CDR3 nucleotides are TGTGCCAGCAGCCAAGAATCAGGTTACGGCGAAAAACTGTTTTTT.

This clone was seen once. The rearrangement uses TRBV7-2 and TRBJ2-7; D may correspond to TRBD1 or TRBD2 (5 bases each). This CDR3 is built from 15 residues. Trimming removed 2 bases from V and 5 bases from J, with 16 bases in between. Germline V gene data show CDR1 as SGHTA and CDR2 as FQGNSA. CDR3 sequence reads: CASSLQGLAGNEQYF. DNA of the CDR3: TGTGCCAGCAGCTTACAGGGTCTAGCCGGGAACGAGCAGTACTTC. The variable domain in full, completed from reference TRBV7-2 and TRBJ2-7, reads GAGVSQSPSNKVTEKGKDVELRCDPISGHTALYWYRQSLGQGLEFLIYFQGNSAPDKSGLPSDRFSAERTGGSVSTLTIQRTQQEDSAVYLCASSLQGLAGNEQYFGPGTRLTVT.

The rearrangement joins TRBV27 to TRBJ1-2, with 7 bases identical to TRBD1. This CDR3 spans 16 amino acids. Germline trimming cut 4 bases from V and 6 bases from J; bases unmatched to any gene: 14. Germline CDR1 is MNHEY and CDR2 is SMNVEV (reference sequence). CDR3: CASSSSPTGQGHGYTF. CDR3 DNA sequence: TGTGCCAGCAGTTCCTCCCCGACAGGGCAGGGACATGGCTACACCTTC.

The J gene is TRBJ2-2, the V gene TRBV13, with 9 bases aligning to TRBD1. The V gene's germline CDR1 is PRHDT and CDR2 FYEKMQ (reference sequence). This CDR3 spans 21 amino acids. The junction had 18 bases not matched to a gene; V was cut back by 0 bases and J by 4 bases. CDR3 residues: CASSLGSTGGILRAGTGELFF. Here the CDR3 DNA reads TGTGCCAGCAGCTTAGGGTCGACAGGGGGAATCTTGCGGGCGGGCACCGGGGAGCTGTTTTTT. Combining the CDR3 with reference TRBV13 and TRBJ2-2 gives the whole variable domain AAGVIQSPRHLIKEKRETATLKCYPIPRHDTVYWYQQGPGQDPQFLISFYEKMQSDKGSIPDRFSAQQFSDYHSELNMSSLELGDSALYFCASSLGSTGGILRAGTGELFFGEGSRLTVL.

The rearrangement links TRBV5-1 to TRBJ1-3, with D tentatively TRBD1 (6 bases). Germline CDR1 SGHRS, CDR2 YFSETQ. The length of the CDR3 is 17 residues. Trimming shortened V by 1 base and J by 0 bases, and 14 bases separated the two germline ends. The CDR3 here is CASSLWDMESSGNTIYF. In DNA, the CDR3 is TGCGCCAGCAGCTTGTGGGACATGGAATCCTCTGGAAACACCATATATTTT.